This entry lists 6 T cell receptor beta chains sequenced from one sample in a study of cytomegalovirus exposure and HLA in healthy donors. This table comes from immunoSEQ multiplex PCR, and its TCRdb copy is limited to in-frame clones, with some not included. The table has some 230,000 clones, 75% to 95% seen once; the top ten hold around 1%. The sample comprised PBMCs. These receptors originate from a woman under 30 in good health and CMV-seronegative.

This clone was observed a few times. This chain joins TRBV6-1 and TRBJ2-7; D unresolved. The V and J ends lost 5 bases and 6 bases respectively, with 11 bases between them. Per germline, CDR1 MNHNS and CDR2 SASEGT. The CDR3 has 12 residues. As DNA, the CDR3 is TGTGCCAGCAGTCGCGACTTAACCGAGCAGTACTTC. Protein: CASSRDLTEQYF.

The sample holds one count of this clone. J is TRBJ2-7 and V is TRBV7-8; D perhaps matches TRBD2 (6 bases). The CDR3 is made up of 15 amino acids. Trimming removed 5 bases at V and 3 bases at J, with 17 bases between. Germline V lookup: CDR1 SGHVS, CDR2 FQNEAQ. In DNA form, the CDR3 reads TGTGCCAGCAGCCCTCAGAGGAGGGACCGCTACGAGCAGTACTTC. Translation: CASSPQRRDRYEQYF.

The rearrangement joins TRBV18 to TRBJ2-7, with 9 bases aligning to TRBD1. CDR1 is KGHSH, CDR2 LQKENI, per germline. The CDR3 loop spans 16 amino acids. CDR3 protein: CASSPRQTAGTGIPWV. CDR3 in DNA: TGTGCCAGCTCACCACGACAGACCGCAGGGACAGGGATCCCCTGGGTC.

This clone appeared a single time. The genes are TRBV9 and TRBJ1-6, with 10 positions matching TRBD1. V lost 4 bases and J lost 5; bases outside the gene matches: 3. Per germline, CDR1 SGDLS and CDR2 YYNGEE. This CDR3 has 15 residues. This CDR3 reads CASSPGQGNNSPLHF. In DNA, the CDR3 is TGTGCCAGCAGCCCGGGACAGGGGAATAATTCACCCCTCCACTTT.

The J gene is TRBJ2-2, the V gene TRBV5-1, with a weak D call TRBD2 (5 bases). Germline V gene data show CDR1 as SGHRS and CDR2 as YFSETQ. This CDR3 comprises 18 residues. Trimming took off 2 bases at V and 0 bases at J, with 17 bases between the two ends. CDR3 amino acids: CASSFPLLGVSNTGELFF. The CDR3 DNA reads as TGCGCCAGCAGCTTTCCCCTACTAGGTGTATCGAACACCGGGGAGCTGTTTTTT. The full variable domain, its missing parts supplied by reference TRBV5-1 and TRBJ2-2, is KAGVTQTPRYLIKTRGQQVTLSCSPISGHRSVSWYQQTPGQGLQFLFEYFSETQRNKGNFPGRFSGRQFSNSRSEMNVSTLELGDSALYLCASSFPLLGVSNTGELFFGEGSRLTVL.

V is TRBV28 and J is TRBJ1-6; 10 bases are shared with TRBD1. The ends lost 5 bases at V and 7 bases at J; junction bases unmatched: 5. Germline V gene sequence: CDR1 MDHEN, CDR2 SYDVKM. The CDR3 spans 15 residues. CDR3 amino acids: CASSLSGQGNSPLHF. The CDR3 nucleotides are TGTGCCAGCAGTCTATCGGGACAGGGGAATTCACCCCTCCACTTT.